The 3 T cell receptor beta chains below were found in one sample sequenced in a study of cytomegalovirus exposure and HLA in healthy donors. The PCR had 60 Vbeta and 13 Jbeta primers. Using immunoSEQ multiplex PCR, the repertoire was profiled, and TCRdb retains in-frame clones only, with some absent. The data contain approximately 220,000 clones, roughly 75% of them singletons. The sequenced material came from PBMCs. These receptors all stem from a woman under 40 in good health and CMV-seronegative.

The table lists this clone with many counts. The chain carries TRBV6-1 and TRBJ1-5; D is unclear. V was cut by 5 bases and J by 9 bases, with 8 bases left in between. In germline, CDR1 is MNHNS, CDR2 SASEGT. This CDR3 has 11 amino acids. CDR3 DNA: TGTGCCAGCAGTCCCCGGTGGCCCCAGCATTTT. This codes for CASSPRWPQHF.

The rearrangement joins TRBV7-8 to TRBJ1-1, with a possible D match to TRBD1 (5 bases). CDR3 length: 15 amino acids. CDR1 and CDR2 from the germline V gene are SGHVS and FQNEAQ. Deletions cut 4 bases from V and 0 bases from J, with 12 bases between. The CDR3 is CASSSRTMMNTEAFF. The CDR3 DNA sequence: TGTGCCAGCAGCTCAAGGACAATGATGAACACTGAAGCTTTCTTT.

The CDR3 DNA reads TGTGCCAGCAGCCAAGGGACTCCTCACGAGCAGTACTTC. Translated, it gives CASSQGTPHEQYF. The V and J genes are TRBV7-6 and TRBJ2-7; TRBD2 is a possible D gene (6 bases). The CDR3 is 13 residues long. V was clipped by 5 bases and J by 5 bases, with 13 bases between them. From germline, CDR1 is SGHVS and CDR2 FNYEAQ. Together with reference TRBV7-6 and TRBJ2-7, the CDR3 gives the full variable domain: GAGVSQSPRYKVTKRGQDVALRCDPISGHVSLYWYRQALGQGPEFLTYFNYEAQQDKSGLPNDRFSAERPEGSISTLTIQRTEQRDSAMYRCASSQGTPHEQYFGPGTRLTVT.